Shown below are 17 T cell receptor beta chains from a single sample sequenced in a study of blood T cells in healthy people across ages. A second PCR of 7 to 11 cycles used a sample-barcoded 5' primer and a J-beta primer mix. Each CDR3 protein is one row after TCRdb ran MiXCR on the 5' RACE reads. The repertoire has hundreds of thousands of distinct CDR3 sequences, about 24% of them found once; the top ten carry 8.7%. The sample also formed part of further work on T cells of mothers and their children.

Source material: blood. These receptor sequences come from a boy between 10 and 17 years old in good health.

This clonotype has just a few counts. The chain recombines TRBV29-1 with TRBJ1-4, with 9 bases aligning to TRBD1. The V gene end was trimmed by 7 bases and the J gene end by 5 bases; junction bases not matched to a gene: 5. CDR1 SQVTM and CDR2 ANQGSEA come from the germline V gene. The CDR3 loop spans 13 amino acids. The CDR3 region is CSAAGTGNEKLFF. In DNA, the CDR3 is TGCAGCGCCGCCGGGACAGGGAATGAAAAACTGTTTTTT.

The rearrangement links TRBV13 to TRBJ1-2, with 10 bases that match TRBD1. CDR3 length equals 14 residues. Losses at the gene ends were 5 bases for V and 8 bases for J; bases not matched to a gene: 8. The V gene's germline CDR1 is PRHDT and CDR2 FYEKMQ (reference sequence). CDR3 protein: CASSPGTGVEGYTF. The CDR3 DNA reads TGTGCCAGCAGCCCCGGGACAGGGGTCGAGGGCTACACCTTC.

V and J are TRBV28 and TRBJ2-7; D may be TRBD2 (6 bases). Trimming removed 6 bases at V and 3 bases at J, with 15 bases between. The CDR3 extends over 14 amino acids. Germline V CDR1 and CDR2: MDHEN, SYDVKM. In DNA form, the CDR3 reads TGTGCCAGCAGCTCCTCGGGGGATTTCTACGAGCAGTACTTC. Translated, it gives CASSSSGDFYEQYF.

About this clonotype itself: Relative to the germline gene, one junction end is altered; a read error may explain this. The chain recombines TRBV29-1 with TRBJ2-2; possibly TRBD2 for D (5 bases). The CDR3 length is 13 residues. The germline V gene encodes CDR1 SQVTM and CDR2 ANQGSEA. CDR3 sequence reads: CSVGGSEAGERFF. The CDR3 DNA is TGCAGCGTTGGGGGATCGGAGGCCGGGGAGCGGTTTTTT.

This clonotype was found a few times. V is TRBV4-2 and J is TRBJ1-3, with TRBD1 matching 9 bases. The V segment lost 0 bases and the J segment 0 bases; nucleotides outside the gene matches: 3. Germline V gene sequence: CDR1 LGHNA, CDR2 YNFKEQ. This CDR3 region has 17 residues. CDR3 sequence (DNA): TGTGCCAGCAGCCAAGATGACAGGGGGGGCTCTGGAAACACCATATATTTT. Translated, it gives CASSQDDRGGSGNTIYF.

The V call is TRBV29-1, the J call TRBJ2-1, with a weak D call TRBD2 (6 bases). The ends were cut back, 3 bases at V and 6 bases at J, with 15 bases in the middle. Germline V CDR1 and CDR2: SQVTM, ANQGSEA. The CDR3 has 14 residues. CDR3 nucleotides: TGCAGCGTTGATGTGCCAGGAGGGTTCAATGAGCAGTTCTTC. Amino acid sequence: CSVDVPGGFNEQFF.

This rearrangement joins TRBV12-3 or TRBV12-4 to TRBJ2-1, with TRBD2 as a possible D gene (6 bases). TRBJ2-7 explains the end of the DNA better; the J call may be wrong. The CDR3 runs to 15 residues. The chain's CDR3 is CASSFEAGNTYEQYF. In nucleotides, the CDR3 is TGTGCCAGCAGTTTCGAAGCGGGCAATACCTACGAGCAGTACTTC.

V is TRBV28 and J is TRBJ1-2; D not certain. The CDR3 is made up of 9 amino acids. The germline V gene has CDR1 MDHEN and CDR2 SYDVKM. Trimming removed 6 bases at V and 6 bases at J, with 2 bases between. This CDR3 reads CASRDGYTF. The DNA for the CDR3 is TGTGCCAGCAGAGATGGCTACACCTTC.

The chain joins TRBV18 to TRBJ1-4, with a weak D call TRBD1 (5 bases). CDR3 length equals 16 residues. Germline CDR1 KGHSH, CDR2 LQKENI. The germline V and J ends were trimmed by 3 bases and 0 bases, with 11 bases remaining between them. The CDR3 DNA reads as TGTGCCAGCTCACCCCTTCCGGGGGCAACTAATGAAAAACTGTTTTTT. Translated: CASSPLPGATNEKLFF.

This clonotype occurred once. V gene TRBV10-3 combines with J gene TRBJ2-1; 7 nucleotides agree with TRBD2. Unmatched junction bases numbered 5, after V lost 4 bases and J lost 2 bases. This CDR3 has 15 amino acids. Germline CDR1 and CDR2: ENHRY and SYGVKD. CDR3 loop: CAISGASGTYNEQFF. The CDR3 DNA follows: TGTGCCATCAGTGGAGCTAGCGGTACCTACAATGAGCAGTTCTTC.

This clonotype was observed at least ten times. The chain is built from TRBV24-1 and TRBJ1-5; possibly TRBD1 for D (5 bases). Germline V CDR1 and CDR2: KGHDR, SFDVKD. The CDR3 consists of 14 residues. The V gene lost 7 bases and the J gene lost 4 bases, with 13 bases spanning the gap. The CDR3 DNA reads TGTGCCACCAGAGGGGATGAGGGAAATCAGCCCCAGCATTTT. This codes for CATRGDEGNQPQHF.

A few counts support this clonotype. The gene calls are TRBV7-2 and TRBJ2-7; no definite D call. The V end lost 5 bases, the J end lost 2 bases, and 16 bases lay between the germline ends. Per germline, CDR1 SGHTA and CDR2 FQGNSA. The CDR3 covers 15 residues. CDR3 region: CASSLPHILPYEQYF. Written as DNA, the CDR3 is TGTGCCAGCAGCCTCCCCCACATTCTCCCCTACGAGCAGTACTTC.

The rearrangement links TRBV5-5 to TRBJ2-7; D not certain. The CDR3 is made up of 14 amino acids. With 0 bases removed from V and 3 bases from J, the gap between germline ends came to 10 bases. Germline CDR1 is SGHKS and CDR2 is YYEKEE (reference sequence). The CDR3: CASSLADGSYEQYF. The CDR3, as DNA: TGTGCCAGCAGCTTGGCTGACGGCAGCTACGAGCAGTACTTC.

The chain recombines TRBV4-3 with TRBJ2-5, with 7 positions matching TRBD2. The CDR3 spans 15 residues. The ends lost 1 base at V and 5 bases at J; junction bases unmatched: 7. Germline V gene data show CDR1 as LGHNA and CDR2 as YSLEER. The CDR3 protein is CASSQARLAGETQYF. The CDR3 DNA reads TGCGCCAGCAGCCAAGCTCGACTAGCTGGCGAGACCCAGTACTTC.

Only a few counts were recorded for this clonotype. The gene calls are TRBV11-2 and TRBJ2-1; TRBD1 aligns across 8 bases. This CDR3 contains 14 residues. The V and J ends lost 1 base and 9 bases, in that order; junction bases with no gene match: 5. Germline CDR1 reads SGHAT; CDR2 reads FQNNGV. This CDR3 is CASSLGGTGSEQFF. The CDR3 DNA is TGTGCCAGCAGCTTAGGGGGGACAGGCAGTGAGCAGTTCTTC.

A few counts support this clonotype. The V gene is TRBV7-9, the J gene TRBJ2-5; the match to TRBD2 covers 7 bases. The closer fit of TRBJ2-7 to the DNA end suggests the J call may be wrong. The germline gives CDR1 SEHNR, CDR2 FQNEAQ (reference sequence). There are 15 residues in the CDR3. The CDR3 spells CASSRGGGPSGEQYF. The CDR3 DNA is TGTGCCAGCAGCCGTGGGGGAGGGCCTTCCGGCGAGCAGTACTTC.

The gene calls are TRBV5-1 and TRBJ1-2; D is unclear. V was clipped by 4 bases and J by 1 base, with 8 bases between them. The CDR3 sequence is 13 residues long. The germline V gene encodes CDR1 SGHRS and CDR2 YFSETQ. This CDR3 is CASSVQDNYGYTF. The DNA for the CDR3 is TGCGCCAGCAGCGTTCAGGATAACTATGGCTACACCTTC.